The 23 T cell receptor beta chains in this list originate from one sample, sequenced in a study of cytomegalovirus exposure and HLA in healthy donors. The PCR ran on 60 Vbeta and 13 Jbeta primers. Assay: immunoSEQ multiplex PCR; the TCRdb copy retains only in-frame clones and omits some. The repertoire holds 180,000 or so clones, with approximately 83% as singletons. The sample was PBMCs. These receptors were taken from a boy between 2 and 10 years old in good health and CMV-seronegative.

The gene calls are TRBV18 and TRBJ2-7; D possibly corresponds to TRBD1 (5 bases). This CDR3 has 13 amino acids. V lost 4 bases and J lost 1, with 8 bases in between. Per germline, CDR1 KGHSH and CDR2 LQKENI. The CDR3 DNA follows: TGTGCCAGCTCACAACAGGATTCCTACGAGCAGTACTTC. Its protein product is CASSQQDSYEQYF.

Comment on this clone: The junction and the germline gene differ at one end; a read error may be behind it. The J gene is TRBJ1-2, the V gene TRBV5-6; 8 positions agree with TRBD1. Germline CDR1 and CDR2: SGHDT and YYEEEE. The CDR3 is 16 amino acids. CDR3 coding DNA: TGTGCCAGCAGCTTGAGCTCGGACAGGGTTCAACTGAGGGAACCCTTC. It specifies CASSLSSDRVQLREPF.

This clone was seen more than once but under ten times. The chain is built from TRBV9 and TRBJ1-4; 9 bases map to TRBD1. J lost 3 bases, V lost 4 bases, and 4 bases had no gene match. Germline V gives CDR1 SGDLS, CDR2 YYNGEE. The CDR3 runs to 15 residues. The CDR3 coding sequence is TGTGCCAGCAGCCGGACAGGGGCCCCTAATGAAAAACTGTTTTTT. Protein: CASSRTGAPNEKLFF.

This clone was detected once. The chain carries TRBV13 and TRBJ2-7; 9 bases match TRBD1. The CDR3 spans 11 residues. V shed 6 bases and J 6 bases; nucleotides not matched to a gene: 0. Germline CDR1 PRHDT, CDR2 FYEKMQ (reference sequence). The CDR3 DNA is TGTGCCAGCAGACAGGGGGCCGAGCAGTACTTC. Its translation: CASRQGAEQYF.

The chain carries TRBV18 and TRBJ2-7; tentative D call: TRBD1 (6 bases). Germline V gene data show CDR1 as KGHSH and CDR2 as LQKENI. The CDR3 spans 16 residues. The V gene lost 3 bases and the J gene lost 1 base, with 16 bases spanning the gap. The CDR3 nucleotides read TGTGCCAGCTCACCGAGGGGGACCCCCACATCCTACGAGCAGTACTTC. Its translation: CASSPRGTPTSYEQYF. The entire variable domain, with the rest obtained from reference TRBV18 and TRBJ2-7, is as follows: NAGVMQNPRHLVRRRGQEARLRCSPMKGHSHVYWYRQLPEEGLKFMVYLQKENIIDESGMPKERFSAEFPKEGPSILRIQQVVRGDSAAYFCASSPRGTPTSYEQYFGPGTRLTVT.

The chain joins TRBV9 to TRBJ2-5; 7 bases line up with TRBD1. V lost 0 bases, J lost 2 bases, and 4 bases stayed unmatched. This CDR3 has 15 amino acids. CDR1 SGDLS and CDR2 YYNGEE come from the germline V gene. CDR3 sequence (DNA): TGTGCCAGCAGCGTAGGGGGACAGACTCAAGAGACCCAGTACTTC. Its protein is CASSVGGQTQETQYF. Full variable domain (remainder filled in from reference TRBV9 and TRBJ2-5): DSGVTQTPKHLITATGQRVTLRCSPRSGDLSVYWYQQSLDQGLQFLIQYYNGEERAKGNILERFSAQQFPDLHSELNLSSLELGDSALYFCASSVGGQTQETQYFGPGTRLLVL.

The V call is TRBV12-5, the J call TRBJ2-7, with D maybe TRBD1 (6 bases). CDR1 and CDR2 (germline): LGHNT, FRNRAP. V lost 3 bases and J 9 bases, leaving 24 bases between the germline ends. The CDR3 runs 16 residues. CDR3 loop: CASGFGAQGRVGRQYF. Written as DNA, the CDR3 is TGTGCTAGTGGTTTTGGAGCACAGGGAAGGGTAGGTCGGCAGTACTTC.

J is TRBJ2-5 and V is TRBV4-3; D might be TRBD1 (5 bases). CDR3 length equals 17 residues. V was clipped by 1 base and J by 0 bases, with 15 bases between them. Germline-derived CDR1 and CDR2 are LGHNA and YSLEER. The CDR3 loop reads CASSQGGQIRNQETQYF. CDR3 in DNA: TGCGCCAGCAGCCAAGGGGGCCAGATCCGGAACCAAGAGACCCAGTACTTC.

This clone was seen a few times. J is TRBJ1-2 and V is TRBV18; D call uncertain. The germline V and J ends were trimmed by 4 bases and 5 bases, with 14 bases remaining between them. The CDR3 is 14 amino acids. The germline V gene encodes CDR1 KGHSH and CDR2 LQKENI. CDR3 protein: CASSLTGESYGYTF. As DNA, the CDR3 is TGTGCCAGCTCACTAACGGGTGAATCTTATGGCTACACCTTC.

V is TRBV7-2 and J is TRBJ1-2, with D uncertain. The germline gives CDR1 SGHTA, CDR2 FQGNSA. V was trimmed by 0 bases and J by 5 bases, leaving 7 bases between them. The CDR3 is 13 amino acids. The CDR3 bases are TGTGCCAGCAGCTTAGCCTCGGGTTATGGCTACACCTTC. Its translation: CASSLASGYGYTF.

This clone turned up a few times. The V call is TRBV10-3, the J call TRBJ2-3, with D hard to call. Germline V gene data show CDR1 as ENHRY and CDR2 as SYGVKD. The CDR3 is 15 amino acids. V shed 2 bases and J shed 0 bases, with 9 bases lying between them. In DNA form, the CDR3 reads TGTGCCATCAGTGAGCCCCCTCCTAGCACAGATACGCAGTATTTT. Encoded protein: CAISEPPPSTDTQYF.

The chain joins TRBV11-2 to TRBJ2-1; TRBD1 aligns across 8 bases. After removal of 5 bases from V and 8 bases from J, the junction contained 5 bases not matched to a gene. Germline V gene sequence: CDR1 SGHAT, CDR2 FQNNGV. The CDR3 extends over 13 amino acids. Here the CDR3 DNA reads TGTGCCAGCAGCGCCCCGGGACAGGATGAGCAGTTCTTC. Translating it yields CASSAPGQDEQFF.

The chain has TRBV6-5 and TRBJ2-7; TRBD1 is a possible D gene (5 bases). Germline CDR1 is MNHEY and CDR2 is SVGAGI. This CDR3 has 15 amino acids. Trimming removed 0 bases at V and 3 bases at J, with 12 bases between. The CDR3 region has the DNA TGTGCCAGCAGTTACTCGGAAGGGGTGGGCTACGAGCAGTACTTC. Its translation: CASSYSEGVGYEQYF.

The chain is built from TRBV4-1 and TRBJ2-7, with TRBD2 matching 7 bases. V shed 3 bases and J 6 bases; nucleotides not matched to a gene: 11. CDR1 is MGHRA and CDR2 is YSYEKL in the germline V gene. The CDR3 length is 15 residues. The CDR3 loop reads CASSQNGLGSAEQYF. The CDR3 DNA sequence: TGCGCCAGCAGCCAGAACGGACTAGGGTCGGCCGAGCAGTACTTC.

The chain carries TRBV7-2 and TRBJ2-2; 7 bases match TRBD1. This CDR3 region has 13 residues. The germline gives CDR1 SGHTA, CDR2 FQGNSA. J was trimmed by 3 bases and V by 11 bases; bases with no gene match: 6. The CDR3 DNA follows: TGTGCCTGCAAACAGGGGTACACCGGGGAGCTGTTTTTT. Translated: CACKQGYTGELFF.

V and J are TRBV11-2 and TRBJ2-2, with D maybe TRBD2 (5 bases). Deletions cut 4 bases from V and 2 bases from J, with 8 bases between. Germline CDR1 reads SGHAT; CDR2 reads FQNNGV. The CDR3 runs to 14 residues. CDR3 in amino acids: CASSSTSNTGELFF. CDR3 DNA: TGTGCCAGCAGCTCTACTAGTAACACCGGGGAGCTGTTTTTT.

CDR3 nucleotide sequence: TGTGCCAGCAGTTACTCAGGATCTAGCCCCATCTACGAGCAGTACTTC. Translating gives CASSYSGSSPIYEQYF. The chain recombines TRBV6-5 with TRBJ2-7; D may be TRBD2 (5 bases). The CDR3 length is 16 residues. The V gene lost 0 bases and the J gene lost 3 bases, with 15 bases spanning the gap. Germline V lookup: CDR1 MNHEY, CDR2 SVGAGI.

DNA of the CDR3: TGTGCCAGCAGCCCTCAGGGCTCGGATGAGCAGTTCTTC. Translation: CASSPQGSDEQFF. This chain uses TRBV7-9 with TRBJ2-1; weak D call: TRBD1 (5 bases). This CDR3 is built from 13 residues. Deletions cut 5 bases from V and 8 bases from J, with 13 bases between. CDR1 and CDR2 (germline): SEHNR, FQNEAQ (reference sequence).

The chain has TRBV27 and TRBJ2-3; TRBD1 is a possible D gene (5 bases). V was pared by 5 bases and J by 6 bases, with 12 bases between. The CDR3 runs to 13 residues. Germline V gives CDR1 MNHEY, CDR2 SMNVEV (reference sequence). This CDR3 reads CASSLGPGDTQYF. CDR3 nucleotides: TGTGCCAGCAGTCTGGGGCCAGGGGATACGCAGTATTTT.

Concerning this clone: A read error may produce the germline difference seen at one junction end. The chain joins TRBV30 to TRBJ1-2, with a tentative D call TRBD1 (6 bases). CDR1 is GTSNPN, CDR2 SVGIG, per germline (reference sequence). This CDR3 is 13 amino acids long. The CDR3 sequence: CACQPSGGRGYAF. The CDR3 bases are TGTGCCTGCCAACCCTCGGGGGGCCGTGGCTACGCCTTC.

The genes are TRBV10-1 and TRBJ2-1; D unresolved. Trimming stripped 8 bases from V and 0 bases from J, with 11 bases between. The CDR3 runs to 14 residues. CDR1 and CDR2 from the germline V gene are WNHNN and SYGVQD (reference sequence). CDR3 protein: CASETRSSYNEQFF. The CDR3 DNA follows: TGCGCCAGCGAAACACGGAGCTCCTACAATGAGCAGTTCTTC.

The DNA for the CDR3 is TGTGCCAGCAGCTTAGACAGGGGGCGCGAGCAGTACTTC. This encodes CASSLDRGREQYF. The gene calls are TRBV7-2 and TRBJ2-5, with TRBD1 identical over 9 bases. The J call is in doubt because the DNA end fits TRBJ2-7 better. The CDR3 covers 13 residues. The V gene's germline CDR1 is SGHTA and CDR2 FQGNSA.

The rearrangement uses TRBV6-5 and TRBJ1-6; D not resolved. V lost 1 base, J lost 6 bases, and 10 bases lay in between. Germline V gene lookup returns CDR1 MNHEY and CDR2 SVGAGI. This CDR3 has 15 amino acids. CDR3 DNA: TGTGCCAGCAGTTACTGGTCCGGACTTAATTCACCCCTCCACTTT. Translating gives CASSYWSGLNSPLHF.